This TCR beta chain was identified during a study of beta chain features in type 1 diabetes. What was sequenced were expressed TCRB transcripts, since all of the isolated RNA had been reverse transcribed. Here immunoSEQ multiplex PCR was the method, and the copy in TCRdb shows in-frame clones only, minus some. This sample has fewer than 900,000 clones; roughly 17% occur once, and the top ten carry around 0.02%. This clone occurred a few times. Its antigen is currently unknown. Study-level points and caveats: Patients with Type 1 diabetes showed moderately but significantly shorter TCRB CDR3s in all four CD4+ subsets.

The source of this sequence is a woman aged 18-35 years in good health. Sequencing was carried out using naive CD4+ T cells from blood.

The CDR3 sequence: CASSPSQVGELFF. The CDR3 region has the DNA TGTGCCAGCAGCCCTAGCCAGGTCGGGGAGCTGTTTTTT. This chain joins TRBV7-6 and TRBJ2-2; the D gene is possibly TRBD2 (5 bases). The CDR3 is made up of 13 amino acids. The V and J ends lost 5 bases and 7 bases respectively, with 11 bases between them. Germline-derived CDR1 and CDR2 are SGHVS and FNYEAQ.